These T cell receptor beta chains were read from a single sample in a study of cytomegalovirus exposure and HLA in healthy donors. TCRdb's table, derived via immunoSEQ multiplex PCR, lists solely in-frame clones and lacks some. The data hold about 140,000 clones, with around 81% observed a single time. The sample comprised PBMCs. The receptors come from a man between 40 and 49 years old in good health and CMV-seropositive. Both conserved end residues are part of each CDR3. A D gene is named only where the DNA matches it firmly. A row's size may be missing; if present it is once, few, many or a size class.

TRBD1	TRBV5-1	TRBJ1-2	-	CASSLEQGWPYGYTF	TGCGCCAGCAGCTTGGAACAGGGGTGGCCCTATGGCTACACCTTC
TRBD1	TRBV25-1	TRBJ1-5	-	CASSRGQGIQPQHF	TGTGCCAGCAGTAGGGGACAGGGTATCCAGCCCCAGCATTTT
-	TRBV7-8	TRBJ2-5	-	CASSLQGKETQYF	TGTGCCAGCAGCTTACAGGGGAAAGAGACCCAGTACTTC
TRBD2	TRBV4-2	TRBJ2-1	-	CASSQGSGGANEQFF	TGTGCCAGCAGCCAAGGAAGCGGGGGGGCCAATGAGCAGTTCTTC
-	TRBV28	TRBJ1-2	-	CASSVGGTYGYTF	TGTGCCAGCAGTGTTGGGGGGACCTATGGCTACACCTTC
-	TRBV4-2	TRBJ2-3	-	CASSQVAVSDTQYF	TGTGCCAGCAGCCAAGTGGCGGTGTCAGATACGCAGTATTTT
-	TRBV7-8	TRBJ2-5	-	CASSFEVLETQYF	TGTGCCAGCAGCTTTGAGGTTTTGGAGACCCAGTACTTC
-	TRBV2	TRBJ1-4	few	CASTEQGANEKLFF	TGTGCCAGCACCGAACAAGGGGCTAATGAAAAACTGTTTTTT
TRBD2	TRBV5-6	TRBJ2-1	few	CASSLAWGGNEQFF	TGTGCCAGCAGCTTGGCCTGGGGGGGCAATGAGCAGTTCTTC
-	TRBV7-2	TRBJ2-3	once	CASSLDRAGALTDTQYF	TGTGCCAGCAGCTTAGACAGGGCGGGGGCGCTCACAGATACGCAGTATTTT
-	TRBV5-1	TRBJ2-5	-	CASSSITQETQYF	TGCGCCAGCAGCTCCATCACTCAAGAGACCCAGTACTTC
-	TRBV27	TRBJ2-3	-	CASSLGAGGSTDTQYF	TGTGCCAGCAGTTTGGGCGCCGGCGGGAGCACAGATACGCAGTATTTT
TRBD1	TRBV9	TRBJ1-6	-	CASSVEPDRGDSPLHF	TGTGCCAGCAGCGTAGAGCCCGACAGGGGGGATTCACCCCTCCACTTT
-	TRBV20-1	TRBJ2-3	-	CSAPTTDTQYF	TGCAGTGCCCCTACCACAGATACGCAGTATTTT
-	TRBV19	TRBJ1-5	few	CASSIGNSYSNQPQHF	TGTGCCAGTAGTATAGGGAACAGCTATAGCAATCAGCCCCAGCATTTT
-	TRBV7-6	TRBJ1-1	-	CASSEIGTEAFF	TGTGCCAGCAGCGAGATCGGCACTGAAGCTTTCTTT
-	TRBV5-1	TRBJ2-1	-	CASSFGEATYNEQFF	TGCGCCAGCAGCTTTGGCGAGGCGACCTACAATGAGCAGTTCTTC
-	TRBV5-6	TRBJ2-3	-	CASSLIAGSLDTQYF	TGTGCCAGCAGCTTGATTGCGGGGTCTCTCGATACGCAGTATTTT
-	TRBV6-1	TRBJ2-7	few	CASSEGGNRYEQYF	TGTGCCAGCAGTGAAGGCGGCAACCGCTACGAGCAGTACTTC
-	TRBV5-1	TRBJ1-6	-	CASSLRQGNNSPLHF	TGCGCCAGCAGCCTCAGGCAGGGCAACAATTCACCCCTCCACTTT
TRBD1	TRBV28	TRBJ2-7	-	CASSFSDRVYEQYF	TGTGCCAGCAGTTTCTCGGACAGGGTCTACGAGCAGTACTTC
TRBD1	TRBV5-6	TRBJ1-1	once	CASSLQGGTEAFF	TGTGCCAGCAGCTTACAGGGGGGCACTGAAGCTTTCTTT
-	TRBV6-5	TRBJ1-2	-	CASSYSQMDYGYTF	TGTGCCAGCAGTTACTCCCAGATGGACTATGGCTACACCTTC
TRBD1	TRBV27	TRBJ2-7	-	CASVRVGQALGEQYF	TGTGCCAGCGTAAGGGTGGGACAGGCTCTCGGCGAGCAGTACTTC
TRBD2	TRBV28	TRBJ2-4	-	CASSDTRRGVYIQYF	TGTGCCAGCTCTGATACTAGGCGGGGGGTTTACATTCAGTACTTC
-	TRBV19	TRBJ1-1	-	CASSIDPGENTEAFF	TGTGCCAGTAGTATAGACCCAGGGGAGAACACTGAAGCTTTCTTT
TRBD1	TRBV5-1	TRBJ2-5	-	CASSSGQGAPGQETQYF	TGCGCCAGCAGTTCGGGACAGGGGGCGCCGGGGCAAGAGACCCAGTACTTC
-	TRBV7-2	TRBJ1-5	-	CASSQSGAGQPQHF	TGTGCCAGCAGCCAATCAGGGGCGGGTCAGCCCCAGCATTTT
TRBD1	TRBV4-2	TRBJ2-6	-	CASSLPGQGARGANVLTF	TGTGCCAGCAGCCTTCCGGGACAGGGGGCGCGTGGGGCCAACGTCCTGACTTTC
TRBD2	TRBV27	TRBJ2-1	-	CASSKGLAGAGSEQFF	TGTGCCAGCAGTAAGGGACTAGCGGGGGCCGGTAGTGAGCAGTTCTTC
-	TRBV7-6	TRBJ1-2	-	CASSGRVEGDLRYGYTF	TGTGCCAGCAGCGGGAGGGTCGAAGGGGACCTTCGCTATGGCTACACCTTC
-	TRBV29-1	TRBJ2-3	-	CSVEVRGGKTDTQYF	TGCAGCGTTGAAGTGCGCGGGGGCAAGACAGATACGCAGTATTTT
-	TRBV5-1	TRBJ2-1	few	CASRRRDTMPYNEQFF	TGCGCCAGCAGGAGAAGGGACACCATGCCCTACAATGAGCAGTTCTTC
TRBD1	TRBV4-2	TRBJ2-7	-	CASSQPGTGAPRYF	TGTGCCAGCAGCCAACCCGGGACAGGGGCCCCGAGATACTTC
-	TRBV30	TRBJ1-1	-	CAWNGGGPTEAFF	TGTGCCTGGAACGGCGGAGGTCCCACTGAAGCTTTCTTT
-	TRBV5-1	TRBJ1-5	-	CASSLNAGSNQPQHF	TGCGCCAGCAGCTTGAACGCGGGGAGCAATCAGCCCCAGCATTTT
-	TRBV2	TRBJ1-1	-	CASSPGALNTEAFF	TGTGCCAGCAGTCCAGGTGCCCTGAACACTGAAGCTTTCTTT
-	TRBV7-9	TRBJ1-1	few	CASSLEKGVNTEAFF	TGTGCCAGCAGCTTAGAGAAAGGGGTGAACACTGAAGCTTTCTTT
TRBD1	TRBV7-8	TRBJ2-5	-	CASSLVGTGEQYF	TGTGCCAGCAGCTTAGTGGGGACAGGTGAGCAGTACTTC
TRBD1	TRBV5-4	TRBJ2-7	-	CASSLKGQGFEQYF	TGTGCCAGCAGCTTGAAGGGACAGGGGTTCGAGCAGTACTTC
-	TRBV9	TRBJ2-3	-	CASTLRSGFDTQYF	TGTGCCAGCACCCTAAGGAGTGGGTTCGATACGCAGTATTTT
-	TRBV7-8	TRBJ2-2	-	CASSNNQRDANTGELFF	TGTGCCAGCAGCAACAACCAGCGAGACGCGAACACCGGGGAGCTGTTTTTT
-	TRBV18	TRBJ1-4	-	CASSPPSSGRGSTNEKLFF	TGTGCCAGCTCACCACCGAGCAGCGGGAGGGGTTCAACTAATGAAAAACTGTTTTTT
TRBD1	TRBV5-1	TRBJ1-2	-	CASSLGGTGVLGFEDGYTF	TGCGCCAGCAGCTTGGGGGGGACAGGGGTACTCGGATTTGAAGATGGCTACACCTTC
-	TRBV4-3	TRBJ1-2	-	CASSQEGRGNYGYTF	TGCGCCAGCAGCCAAGAGGGGAGGGGAAACTATGGCTACACCTTC
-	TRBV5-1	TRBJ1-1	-	CASSYAENTEAFF	TGCGCCAGCAGCTACGCGGAAAACACTGAAGCTTTCTTT
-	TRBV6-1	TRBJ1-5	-	CASKATGNQPQHF	TGTGCCAGCAAGGCGACAGGCAATCAGCCCCAGCATTTT
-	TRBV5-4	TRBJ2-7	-	CASSLWQGQTYEQYF	TGTGCCAGCAGCTTGTGGCAGGGCCAAACCTACGAGCAGTACTTC
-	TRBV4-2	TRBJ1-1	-	CASSQGSGVGTEAFF	TGTGCCAGCAGCCAAGGAAGCGGGGTTGGCACTGAAGCTTTCTTT
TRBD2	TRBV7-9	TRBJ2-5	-	CASSSGTSGGSLPRTQYF	TGTGCCAGCAGCTCCGGGACTAGCGGAGGGTCTCTACCGAGAACCCAGTACTTC
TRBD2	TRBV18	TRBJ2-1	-	CASSLPGLAGYNEQFF	TGTGCCAGCTCACTACCCGGACTAGCGGGTTACAATGAGCAGTTCTTC
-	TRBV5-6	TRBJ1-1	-	CASSFGGRDTEAFF	TGTGCCAGCAGCTTCGGGGGGCGGGACACTGAAGCTTTCTTT
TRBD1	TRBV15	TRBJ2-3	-	CATSYRRTGGEDTQYF	TGTGCCACCAGCTATCGGAGGACAGGGGGAGAAGATACGCAGTATTTT
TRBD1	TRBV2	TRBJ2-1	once	CASRGQVSYNEQFF	TGTGCCAGCAGGGGACAGGTATCCTACAATGAGCAGTTCTTC
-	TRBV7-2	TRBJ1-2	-	CASSLGPAGLGYTF	TGTGCCAGCAGCTTAGGGCCGGCAGGGCTTGGCTACACCTTC
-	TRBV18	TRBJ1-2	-	CASSPPLGSIYGYTF	TGTGCCAGCTCCCCACCCCTGGGCAGTATATATGGCTACACCTTC
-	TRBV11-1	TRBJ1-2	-	CASSPMTF	TGTGCCAGCAGCCCTATGACCTTC
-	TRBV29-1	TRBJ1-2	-	CSVEYAGNYGYTF	TGCAGCGTTGAATATGCGGGGAACTATGGCTACACCTTC
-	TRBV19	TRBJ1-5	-	CASSIRTVRNQPQHF	TGTGCCAGTAGTATACGGACAGTGAGAAATCAGCCCCAGCATTTT
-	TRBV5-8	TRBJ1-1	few	CASSLGGGLEAFF	TGTGCCAGCAGCTTGGGGGGAGGCCTTGAAGCTTTCTTT